This TCR beta chain was documented in a study of shared clonotypes between healthy human individuals (dated by TCRdb to 2019 to 2021). Regarding the study in general: A couple of women and a few men aged 18 to 49 years were included in the cohort. Per donor, three plates each were used for CD4 naive and CD4 memory, two for CD8 naive, and one for CD8 memory. Blood TCR repertoires of five healthy adults were deeply sequenced to estimate repertoire size and the extent of clonotype sharing between individuals. To increase sequencing depth and limit assay-specific biases, different laboratories used diverse techniques to prepare libraries and sequence TCR repertoires. Between about 0.85 and 9.5 billion PBMCs per donor were obtained by leukapheresis.

General findings and caveats noted by the study authors: Even with the large sequencing depth, rarefaction of the sorted-subset datasets indicated that sequencing was incomplete. Naive subsets generally had larger estimated clonotype richness than memory subsets. Based on pairwise subsampling, the degree of clonotype sharing among donors was expected to be affected by sequencing depth. When a handful of donors were compared, the shared fraction of clonotypes was 5% to 6.5% for naive CD4, over 3% for naive CD8, about 2.4% for memory CD4, and less than 0.5% for memory CD8. Because the study included a small number of donors, the genetic and exposure-history diversity represented was limited. Compared with non-shared clonotypes, clonotypes shared by all four sorted-subset donors had higher generation probabilities. Sampling was restricted to blood, and TCR repertoires in tissue are likely to differ from TCR repertoires in blood.

TCR CDR3 regions were amplified from genomic DNA by multiplex PCR using the deep immunoSEQ assay. For each cell subset, the extracted genomic DNA was distributed evenly across all wells of several immunoSEQ 96-well plates, and each plate served as one replicate. For sorted subsets, each replicate PCR was loaded with approximately 200 ng genomic DNA, equivalent to 25,000 to 35,000 T cell genomes. Purified libraries were measured with a Qubit 3.0 fluorometer, size-checked on a Bioanalyzer 2100, and measured again with the KAPA Library Quantification kit. Every immunoSEQ 96-well plate was sequenced on a separate single-read 150-cycle Illumina NextSeq 550 flow cell. Per the source publication's procedure: The immunoSEQ output contained only junctional sequences without quality scores, so filtering could not match that applied to full-length reads. Sequences were annotated with PyIR, a Python wrapper for IgBLAST v1.9, using IMGT germline references to assign V/J genes and CDR3. Any read was removed if the V/J assignment was weak (E-value above 1e-6), the CDR3 was missing, or the read contained stop codons, out-of-frame junctions, or ambiguous translated residues. V3J clonotypes were defined as sequences sharing an identical inferred V gene, J gene, and CDR3 amino acid sequence. To compute the percentage overlap between repertoires, the number of shared unique clonotypes was divided by the size of the smaller repertoire. Richness of each repertoire was evaluated using RTK rarefaction, the Chao1 estimator, and Recon v2.1 estimates of unobserved clonotypes. Generation probabilities for all TCRbeta clonotypes obtained by the gDNA method from a few donors were computed using OLGA. Held by TCRdb, this immuneACCESS table contains in-frame sequences only and omits some clones. Under half of the omission traces to an unresolved V gene where checked; the cause of the rest is unknown. V, J and clone size derive from that table, while D and trimming were established from the DNA sequence. Present in this sample are approximately 2.3 million clones, roughly 93% of which were seen just once. The leading ten clones occupy about 0.37% of the sample.

About this clone itself: Its antigen has not been determined. Base-call qualities are not available, and no considerably larger clone is one nucleotide away.

Donors were healthy HIV-negative adults with no recently reported acute infections or vaccinations. Only Caucasian adults living in Nashville, Tennessee, USA were represented among the donors. CD4+ T cells were enriched by magnetic negative selection; naive cells were then positively selected on CD45RA, and the negative fraction formed the memory subset. Blood was obtained by leukapheresis, after which PBMCs were separated by Ficoll-Histopaque density gradient centrifugation and cryopreserved in liquid nitrogen vapor phase. Analytical flow cytometry was used to check the purity and quantity of every magnetically sorted T cell population. Genomic DNA was isolated from every sorted fraction and measured by UV absorbance on a Nanodrop 2000c. CDR1 and CDR2 are drawn from the germline V gene: SNHLY, FYNNEI. The trim is 0 bases for V and 2 bases for J, with a gap of 11 bases between the germline ends. The CDR3 measures 15 amino acids from cysteine to phenylalanine. Solely the CDR3 DNA is kept, with 45 bases framed from the first base.

This receptor chain uses TRBV2 and TRBJ2-7, with the D gene not clear enough to name. The TCR comes from a man aged 18 to 29 in good health. Some clones in this sample may be carry-over from other donors' samples. Specimen: naive CD4+ T cells from PBMCs. The cell subset or site label, as the study defines it: CD45RA+ positively selected. CDR3 protein: CASSEARAGAYEQYF. The bases are TGTGCCAGCAGTGAAGCTAGGGCCGGAGCCTACGAGCAGTACTTC.